This TCR beta chain stems from a study of blood T cell repertoires in COVID-19. The length of the CDR3 is 16 residues. V was shortened by 0 bases and J by 1 base, with 11 bases between the two germline ends. CDR1 is SGHRS and CDR2 is YFSETQ in the germline V gene. How the authors handled the data: Cell counts per sample came from amplifying reference gene primers. The assay was immunoSEQ multiplex PCR, and TCRdb's table has in-frame clones only and misses some. V, J and clone size are those of that table, while D and trimming were read from the DNA. The repertoire holds fewer than 250,000 clones, 83% seen once, with roughly 2.9% in the top ten. This clone was seen many times.

The TCR comes from a man aged 50-60 years with active or convalescent COVID-19. The chain links TRBV5-1 to TRBJ2-1; D is perhaps TRBD1 (5 bases). Sequenced sample: peripheral blood. The CDR3: CASSLDGQGSYNEQFF. The CDR3, as DNA: TGCGCCAGCAGCTTGGATGGGCAGGGTTCCTACAATGAGCAGTTCTTC.